These 26 T cell receptor beta chains were all obtained from the same sample, sequenced in a study of cytomegalovirus exposure and HLA in healthy donors. TCRdb's table, derived via immunoSEQ multiplex PCR, lists solely in-frame clones and lacks some. Of under 300,000 clones in the sample, around 89% were seen once. The sequenced sample was PBMCs. These receptors all stem from a woman between 18 and 29 years old in good health and CMV-seronegative.

The V call is TRBV6-6, the J call TRBJ1-4; TRBD1 matches at 7 bases. The CDR3 covers 16 residues. The germline V gene encodes CDR1 MNHNY and CDR2 SVGAGI (reference sequence). Unmatched junction bases numbered 6, after V lost 5 bases and J lost 0 bases. The CDR3 coding sequence is TGTGCCAGCAGTGGGACAGATCTTGCAACTAATGAAAAACTGTTTTTT. Its translation is CASSGTDLATNEKLFF.

The chain combines TRBV4-3 with TRBJ2-5, with 12 positions matching TRBD2. Germline V lookup: CDR1 LGHNA, CDR2 YSLEER. The CDR3 has 17 amino acids. With 0 bases clipped from V and 5 bases from J, the junction kept 7 bases outside the gene matches. The CDR3 coding sequence is TGCGCCAGCAGCCAAGATCCGTCCCTAGCGGGGGGGGAGACCCAGTACTTC. This translates into CASSQDPSLAGGETQYF.

In DNA, the CDR3 is TGTGCCACGAAAAGGGAGTCCGGAAACACCATATATTTT. It codes for CATKRESGNTIYF. The chain uses TRBV19 and TRBJ1-3, with no clear D. In germline, CDR1 is LNHDA, CDR2 SQIVND (reference sequence). Trimming left V 10 bases short and J 4 bases short, with 14 bases between. CDR3 length equals 13 residues. The full variable domain, with the rest looked up from reference TRBV19 and TRBJ1-3, is DGGITQSPKYLFRKEGQNVTLSCEQNLNHDAMYWYRQDPGQGLRLIYYSQIVNDFQKGDIAEGYSVSREKKESFPLTVTSAQKNPTAFYLCATKRESGNTIYFGEGSWLTVV.

The chain combines TRBV5-8 with TRBJ1-5; maybe TRBD1 (5 bases). Germline V gives CDR1 SGHTS, CDR2 YDEGEE. V was clipped by 7 bases and J by 0 bases, with 8 bases between them. This CDR3 has 13 amino acids. CDR3 in DNA: TGTGCCAGCCAGACAGTTAGCAATCAGCCCCAGCATTTT. Amino acids: CASQTVSNQPQHF. Combining the CDR3 with reference TRBV5-8 and TRBJ1-5 gives the whole variable domain EAGVTQSPTHLIKTRGQQATLRCSPISGHTSVYWYQQALGLGLQFLLWYDEGEERNRGNFPPRFSGRQFPNYSSELNVNALELEDSALYLCASQTVSNQPQHFGDGTRLSIL.

The chain couples TRBV27 to TRBJ2-7, with TRBD1 matching over 10 bases. The length of the CDR3 is 15 residues. Trimming cost V 3 bases and J 6 bases; bases outside gene matches: 8. In germline, CDR1 is MNHEY, CDR2 SMNVEV (reference sequence). The CDR3: CASSFWGQGMAEQYF. In DNA, the CDR3 is TGTGCCAGCAGTTTTTGGGGACAGGGGATGGCCGAGCAGTACTTC.

This clone showed up just a few times. The gene calls are TRBV23-1 and TRBJ2-7; tentative D call: TRBD2 (7 bases). TRBV23-1 is an open reading frame, and its role is uncertain. V lost 8 bases, J lost 3 bases, and 20 bases lay in between. This CDR3 spans 15 amino acids. The CDR3 bases are TGCGCCAGCCGACCCGTGACCGGGGGGCACTACGAGCAGTACTTC. Its translation: CASRPVTGGHYEQYF.

The sample holds a few counts of this clone. The chain combines TRBV2 with TRBJ2-3, with 10 bases fitting TRBD2. Trimming at V came to 8 bases and at J to 6 bases, leaving 8 bases not matched to a gene. The CDR3 length is 14 residues. Germline values: CDR1 SNHLY, CDR2 FYNNEI. CDR3 in DNA: TGTGCCAGCGGGCCTAGCGGGGGTTATGATACGCAGTATTTT. It codes for CASGPSGGYDTQYF.

The gene calls are TRBV4-3 and TRBJ2-5, with 11 bases aligning to TRBD2. The V segment lost 0 bases and the J segment 0 bases; nucleotides outside the gene matches: 9. CDR3 length: 19 residues. CDR1 is LGHNA and CDR2 is YSLEER in the germline V gene. The CDR3 nucleotides read TGCGCCAGCAGCCAAGATGGGGCTAGCGGGGGGACTTACCAAGAGACCCAGTACTTC. Translating gives CASSQDGASGGTYQETQYF.

The chain recombines TRBV2 with TRBJ2-3; 7 nucleotides match TRBD1. Germline CDR1 reads SNHLY; CDR2 reads FYNNEI. The CDR3 runs to 17 residues. With V trimmed by 2 bases and J by 5 bases, 13 bases remained unmatched. The CDR3 protein is CASSETTWAGGLDTQYF. As DNA, the CDR3 is TGTGCCAGCAGTGAAACAACGTGGGCAGGGGGTCTAGATACGCAGTATTTT.

The chain couples TRBV6-5 to TRBJ2-7, with 7 bases identical to TRBD2. Per the germline V gene, CDR1 is MNHEY and CDR2 is SVGAGI. Trimming cost V 5 bases and J 0 bases; bases outside gene matches: 7. The CDR3 extends over 15 amino acids. In DNA form, the CDR3 reads TGTGCCAGCAGTACGGGGGGACTTAGCTCCTACGAGCAGTACTTC. It encodes CASSTGGLSSYEQYF.

This clone has a single count. The chain couples TRBV19 to TRBJ1-4, with a possible D match to TRBD1 (5 bases). Between the trimmed V and J ends, which lost 4 bases and 8 bases, there was a span of 14 bases. Per germline, CDR1 LNHDA and CDR2 SQIVND (reference sequence). The CDR3 has 14 residues. The CDR3 DNA is TGTGCCAGTAGTAACCCCAGGGTTGGAGAAAAACTGTTTTTT. Encoded protein: CASSNPRVGEKLFF.

The chain couples TRBV6-4 to TRBJ2-3; 8 bases are a match to TRBD2. J lost 6 bases, V lost 5 bases, and 7 bases had no gene match. Per the germline V gene, CDR1 is MRHNA and CDR2 is SNTAGT. The CDR3 is 14 residues long. The CDR3 protein is CASSFTGGADTQYF. CDR3 sequence (DNA): TGTGCCAGCAGTTTTACGGGGGGGGCGGATACGCAGTATTTT.

This clone was picked up one time. This CDR3 is CASSDATTGIRGNGYTF. The DNA of the CDR3 is TGTGCCAGCAGTGACGCGACGACCGGGATCCGGGGAAATGGCTACACCTTC. The genes are TRBV6-1 and TRBJ1-2, with D unresolved. The V and J ends lost 3 bases and 6 bases respectively, with 23 bases between them. The germline V gene has CDR1 MNHNS and CDR2 SASEGT. The CDR3 length is 17 residues.

J is TRBJ1-2 and V is TRBV5-1; perhaps TRBD1 as D (6 bases). V was shortened by 5 bases and J by 6 bases, with 20 bases between the two germline ends. Per germline, CDR1 SGHRS and CDR2 YFSETQ. This CDR3 comprises 15 residues. In DNA form, the CDR3 reads TGCGCCAGCAGGAGTCTGGGGGCGCAGAGTGATGGCTACACCTTC. This gives the protein CASRSLGAQSDGYTF.

V is TRBV4-3 and J is TRBJ2-3, with a weak D call TRBD2 (6 bases). Germline V gene data show CDR1 as LGHNA and CDR2 as YSLEER. CDR3 size: 20 residues. Trimming shortened V by 0 bases and J by 4 bases, and 26 bases separated the two germline ends. For the CDR3, the DNA is TGCGCCAGCAGCCAAGAGAGGGTTGGGGGGAGCGCCACCCCCCCAGATACGCAGTATTTT. Translated, it gives CASSQERVGGSATPPDTQYF.

This chain's CDR3 is CASSQRAGGSTDTQYF. CDR3 sequence (DNA): TGTGCCAGCAGTCAAAGAGCGGGGGGGAGTACAGATACGCAGTATTTT. The rearrangement uses TRBV9 and TRBJ2-3, with 10 bases fitting TRBD2. CDR3 length: 16 amino acids. Germline V gene data show CDR1 as SGDLS and CDR2 as YYNGEE. With V trimmed by 5 bases and J by 3 bases, 9 bases remained unmatched.

This clone was seen just once. V and J are TRBV15 and TRBJ1-2; TRBD1 matches at 8 bases. The CDR3 runs 17 residues. Germline CDR1 reads LNHNV; CDR2 reads YYDKDF (reference sequence). The V gene end was trimmed by 1 base and the J gene end by 0 bases; junction bases not matched to a gene: 7. The CDR3 bases are TGTGCCACCAGCAGAGGGGACAGGAGACTCCCTAACTATGGCTACACCTTC. This encodes CATSRGDRRLPNYGYTF.

V gene TRBV27 combines with J gene TRBJ1-4; 9 bases are a match to TRBD1. This CDR3 has 14 residues. CDR1 and CDR2 from the germline V gene are MNHEY and SMNVEV (reference sequence). With V trimmed by 6 bases and J by 7 bases, 6 bases remained unmatched. Here the CDR3 DNA reads TGTGCCAGCAGCTCACAGGGGGCGAGTGAAAAACTGTTTTTT. Amino acid sequence: CASSSQGASEKLFF.

The DNA of the CDR3 is TGTGCCAGCAGAAAACAGGGGAATGAGCAGTTCTTC. Protein product: CASRKQGNEQFF. The chain recombines TRBV6-5 with TRBJ2-1; 7 nucleotides match TRBD1. The V segment lost 6 bases and the J segment 7 bases; nucleotides outside the gene matches: 3. The germline CDR1 and CDR2 sequences are MNHEY and SVGAGI. This CDR3 has 12 residues.

This clone was recorded only once. The gene calls are TRBV10-3 and TRBJ1-2, with 10 bases aligning to TRBD1. V trimming: 6 bases; J trimming: 6 bases; junction bases outside the gene matches: 7. CDR3 length equals 14 residues. Germline V lookup: CDR1 ENHRY, CDR2 SYGVKD. The CDR3 nucleotides are TGTGCCATCAGCAGAGAGGACAGGGGGAATGGCTACACCTTC. Translation gives CAISREDRGNGYTF.

The chain joins TRBV5-1 to TRBJ2-3, with TRBD1 matching 7 bases. Losses at the gene ends were 0 bases for V and 3 bases for J; bases not matched to a gene: 1. CDR3 length: 14 residues. Germline assignment: CDR1 SGHRS and CDR2 YFSETQ. For the CDR3, the DNA is TGCGCCAGCAGCTTGGAACAGGGGACAGATACGCAGTATTTT. This translates into CASSLEQGTDTQYF.

This chain links TRBV28 with TRBJ2-2; 8 nucleotides agree with TRBD1. The germline CDR1 and CDR2 sequences are MDHEN and SYDVKM. CDR3 size: 13 residues. The J segment lost 5 bases and the V segment lost 6 bases, leaving 2 bases of the junction unmatched. The CDR3 here is CASRRQGTGELFF. DNA of the CDR3: TGTGCCAGCAGAAGACAGGGGACCGGGGAGCTGTTTTTT. The full variable domain, with the rest looked up from reference TRBV28 and TRBJ2-2, is DVKVTQSSRYLVKRTGEKVFLECVQDMDHENMFWYRQDPGLGLRLIYFSYDVKMKEKGDIPEGYSVSREKKERFSLILESASTNQTSMYLCASRRQGTGELFFGEGSRLTVL.

Note on this clone: Different DNA sequences within this sample yield the same CDR3. The chain combines TRBV5-1 with TRBJ2-3, with 11 nucleotides matching TRBD1. The CDR3 is made up of 15 amino acids. Germline CDR1 reads SGHRS; CDR2 reads YFSETQ. V dropped 0 bases and J dropped 4; count of bases not matched to a gene: 1. CDR3 nucleotide sequence: TGCGCCAGCAGCTTGGGGGACAGGGGGTCAGATACGCAGTATTTT. It specifies CASSLGDRGSDTQYF.

The chain couples TRBV7-3 to TRBJ2-1, with D perhaps TRBD1 (5 bases). Trimming shortened V by 0 bases and J by 4 bases, and 10 bases separated the two germline ends. The CDR3 runs 15 residues. Germline V gene sequence: CDR1 SGHTA, CDR2 FQGTGA. CDR3 in amino acids: CASSLTSGRYNEQFF. Written as DNA, the CDR3 is TGTGCCAGCAGCTTAACGTCAGGGCGGTACAATGAGCAGTTCTTC.

This sequence joins TRBV28 and TRBJ2-6; unclear D gene. Trimming shortened V by 3 bases and J by 10 bases, and 4 bases separated the two germline ends. CDR1 is MDHEN and CDR2 is SYDVKM in the germline V gene. The CDR3 is made up of 11 amino acids. The CDR3 loop is CASSFGNVLTF. The CDR3 region has the DNA TGTGCCAGCAGTTTCGGGAACGTCCTGACTTTC. The whole variable domain, remainder taken from reference TRBV28 and TRBJ2-6, is DVKVTQSSRYLVKRTGEKVFLECVQDMDHENMFWYRQDPGLGLRLIYFSYDVKMKEKGDIPEGYSVSREKKERFSLILESASTNQTSMYLCASSFGNVLTFGAGSRLTVL.

This chain links TRBV27 with TRBJ2-1, with TRBD2 matching 9 bases. Germline values: CDR1 MNHEY, CDR2 SMNVEV (reference sequence). The CDR3 runs to 17 residues. The J segment lost 5 bases and the V segment lost 3 bases, leaving 11 bases of the junction unmatched. CDR3 sequence reads: CASSFSSRGGRHNEQFF. CDR3 nucleotide sequence: TGTGCCAGCAGTTTCAGTTCGCGGGGGGGACGACACAATGAGCAGTTCTTC.